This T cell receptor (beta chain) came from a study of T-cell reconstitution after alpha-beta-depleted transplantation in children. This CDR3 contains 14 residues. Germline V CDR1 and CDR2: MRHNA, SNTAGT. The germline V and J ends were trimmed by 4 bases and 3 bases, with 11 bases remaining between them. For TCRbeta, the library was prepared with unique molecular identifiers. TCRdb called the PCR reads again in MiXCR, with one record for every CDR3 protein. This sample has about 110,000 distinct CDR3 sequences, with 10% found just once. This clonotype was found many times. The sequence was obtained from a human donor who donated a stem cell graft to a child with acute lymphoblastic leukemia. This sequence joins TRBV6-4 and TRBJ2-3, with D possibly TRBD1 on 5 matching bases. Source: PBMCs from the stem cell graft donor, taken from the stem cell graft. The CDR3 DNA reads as TGTGCCAGCAGTGCGGGCAGGGTTACAGATACGCAGTATTTT. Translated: CASSAGRVTDTQYF.